This passage covers 11 T cell receptor beta chains from one sample sequenced in a study of CD8 T cells in ankylosing spondylitis. Points from the study as a whole: There was a TCR beta motif, made of eight highly homologous variants, that appeared characteristic of ankylosing spondylitis blood.

For these receptors, no antigen is known. TCRdb re-called the 5' RACE reads through MiXCR, storing one row per CDR3 protein. This table holds around 490,000 distinct CDR3 sequences, approximately 5.3% found once. Specimen: blood, either unsorted or a sorted T cell fraction (not recorded which). The receptors stem from a male donor with ankylosing spondylitis.

There are many counts of this clonotype. The chain combines TRBV27 with TRBJ2-2; no reliable D call. The CDR3 runs to 12 residues. From germline, CDR1 is MNHEY and CDR2 SMNVEV (reference sequence). The V gene lost 8 bases and the J gene lost 1 base, with 5 bases spanning the gap. This CDR3 is CASGRNTGELFF. The CDR3 region has the DNA TGTGCCAGCGGACGGAACACCGGGGAGCTGTTTTTT.

In its sample, this clonotype was seen many times. The J gene is TRBJ1-3, the V gene TRBV20-1, with 9 bases matching TRBD1. Looked up from germline, CDR1 is DFQATT and CDR2 is SNEGSKA (reference sequence). This CDR3 contains 12 residues. V lost 6 bases to trimming and J lost 7 bases; unmatched junction nucleotides: 4. The CDR3 sequence: CSARGQGNTIYF. The CDR3 DNA reads TGCAGTGCCAGGGGACAGGGCAACACCATATATTTT.

This clonotype was detected many times. J is TRBJ1-4 and V is TRBV20-1, with D possibly being TRBD1 (6 bases). Per germline, CDR1 DFQATT and CDR2 SNEGSKA (reference sequence). The V and J ends lost 1 base and 8 bases respectively, with 20 bases between them. This CDR3 is built from 16 residues. CDR3 DNA: TGCAGTGCTAGAGCTACTACCGACAGGATTTGGGAAAAACTGTTTTTT. Translated, it gives CSARATTDRIWEKLFF.

In this sample, this clonotype turned up many times. This rearrangement joins TRBV27 to TRBJ1-2; D is possibly TRBD1 (6 bases). The CDR3 covers 13 residues. V lost 5 bases and J lost 8, with 15 bases in between. Per the germline V gene, CDR1 is MNHEY and CDR2 is SMNVEV (reference sequence). The CDR3 DNA sequence: TGTGCCAGCAGTAAGGAGACAGGTTCAGGCTACACCTTC. Residues: CASSKETGSGYTF.

Notes on this clonotype: Since the CDR3 does not end with the conserved phenylalanine or tryptophan, this likely comes from a read error. J is TRBJ1-2 and V is TRBV2; 7 bases are a match to TRBD1. This CDR3 has 15 residues. Trimming took 3 bases from V and 3 from J; bases not matched to a gene: 7. From germline, CDR1 is SNHLY and CDR2 FYNNEI. Here the CDR3 DNA reads TGTGCCAGCAGTGAGACAGGGCTAAGGGACTATGGCTACACCATC. Protein product: CASSETGLRDYGYTI.

This clonotype has at least ten counts. The chain combines TRBV5-1 with TRBJ1-4, with 7 bases identical to TRBD1. Per the germline V gene, CDR1 is SGHRS and CDR2 is YFSETQ. With 0 bases clipped from V and 7 bases from J, the junction kept 3 bases outside the gene matches. This CDR3 has 14 residues. The CDR3 DNA follows: TGCGCCAGCAGCTTGGGACAGGGCAGTGAAAAACTGTTTTTT. It encodes CASSLGQGSEKLFF.

This clonotype was counted at least ten times. The gene calls are TRBV5-1 and TRBJ2-7; D assignment may be TRBD1 or TRBD2 (5 bases each). The CDR3 has 15 amino acids. Per germline, CDR1 SGHRS and CDR2 YFSETQ. V shed 1 base and J shed 3 bases, with 14 bases lying between them. CDR3 in DNA: TGCGCCAGCAGCTTGTTTGGGACGGAGAACTACGAGCAGTACTTC. Encoded protein: CASSLFGTENYEQYF.

This clonotype was recorded at least ten times. V gene TRBV7-8 combines with J gene TRBJ2-3; D might be TRBD2 (7 bases). Trimming removed 6 bases from V and 4 bases from J, with 20 bases in between. The CDR3 runs 16 residues. Germline V CDR1 and CDR2: SGHVS, FQNEAQ. The CDR3 reads CASSLNYGGRADTQYF. CDR3 in DNA: TGTGCCAGCAGTCTCAACTACGGGGGGCGCGCAGATACGCAGTATTTT. Looking up the rest from reference TRBV7-8 and TRBJ2-3 gives the full variable domain: GAGVSQSPRYKVAKRGQDVALRCDPISGHVSLFWYQQALGQGPEFLTYFQNEAQLDKSGLPSDRFFAERPEGSVSTLKIQRTQQEDSAVYLCASSLNYGGRADTQYFGPGTRLTVL.

This clonotype was counted many times. The chain couples TRBV7-9 to TRBJ1-5, with 7 bases that match TRBD1. With 1 base clipped from V and 8 bases from J, the junction kept 2 bases outside the gene matches. Germline CDR1 reads SEHNR; CDR2 reads FQNEAQ (reference sequence). The CDR3 is 13 residues long. The chain's CDR3 is CASSLGQGEPQHF. The CDR3 DNA reads as TGTGCCAGCAGCTTAGGACAGGGCGAGCCCCAGCATTTT.

This clonotype has more than one count but fewer than ten. The chain is built from TRBV6-1 and TRBJ2-1, with 9 bases matching TRBD2. CDR1 MNHNS and CDR2 SASEGT come from the germline V gene. This CDR3 comprises 16 residues. Trimming removed 7 bases from V and 0 bases from J; junction bases left unmatched: 7. In DNA, the CDR3 is TGTGCCAGCAACTCGTATAGCGGGAGCTCCTACAATGAGCAGTTCTTC. The encoded protein is CASNSYSGSSYNEQFF.

This chain connects TRBV11-2 to TRBJ2-5, with no clear D. CDR3 length: 13 amino acids. CDR1 and CDR2 from the germline V gene are SGHAT and FQNNGV. Trimming removed 5 bases at V and 5 bases at J, with 12 bases between. The DNA of the CDR3 is TGTGCCAGCAGCCGAGCTTCCCCGGAGACCCAGTACTTC. The encoded protein is CASSRASPETQYF. Looking up the rest from reference TRBV11-2 and TRBJ2-5 gives the full variable domain: EAGVAQSPRYKIIEKRQSVAFWCNPISGHATLYWYQQILGQGPKLLIQFQNNGVVDDSQLPKDRFSAERLKGVDSTLKIQPAKLEDSAVYLCASSRASPETQYFGPGTRLLVL.